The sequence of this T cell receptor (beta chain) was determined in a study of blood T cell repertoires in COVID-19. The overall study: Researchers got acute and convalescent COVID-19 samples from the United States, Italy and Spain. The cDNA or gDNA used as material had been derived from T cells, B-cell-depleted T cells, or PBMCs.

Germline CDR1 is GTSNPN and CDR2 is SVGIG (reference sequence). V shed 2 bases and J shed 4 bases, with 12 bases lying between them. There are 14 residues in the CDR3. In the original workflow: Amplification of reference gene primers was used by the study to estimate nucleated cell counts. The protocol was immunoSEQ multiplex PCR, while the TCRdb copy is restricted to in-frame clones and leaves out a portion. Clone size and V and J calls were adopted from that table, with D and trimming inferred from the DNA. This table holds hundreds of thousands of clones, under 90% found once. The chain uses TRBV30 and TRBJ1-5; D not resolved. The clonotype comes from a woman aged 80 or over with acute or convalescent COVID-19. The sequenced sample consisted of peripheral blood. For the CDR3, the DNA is TGTGCCTGGAGTCTGAACCTGGAGAATCAGCCCCAGCATTTT. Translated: CAWSLNLENQPQHF.